The clone carrying this T cell receptor beta chain showed up just a few times. The sample comes from a study of response to subunit inactivated influenza vaccine. TCRdb itself ran the RT-PCR reads through MiXCR, one entry per CDR3 protein. The sample has hundreds of thousands of distinct CDR3 sequences; about 11% are singletons. The ends were cut back, 0 bases at V and 4 bases at J, with 9 bases in the middle. Per germline, CDR1 PRHDT and CDR2 FYEKMQ (reference sequence). CDR3 size: 15 residues. The sample was also linked to a second study, of T cells expressing NK-cell markers. That source adds: For TCR beta, cDNA was produced by 5'RACE template switching with UMIs. It was sorted CD3+CD56-NKG2C+, CD3+CD56+NKG2C- and CD3+CD56+NKG2C+ T cells that provided the TCR beta repertoires. Eight donors were sequenced, of whom seven were HCMV-seropositive, while the remaining one was HCMV-seronegative. Alpha-beta TCR T cells were the sole sorting target in several experiments, owing to an anti-gamma-delta TCR antibody. Topping the CD3+CD56-NKG2C+ fraction as well were these clonotypes, in four donors.

Sequenced here: PBMCs from blood, sampled on the day of vaccination. This TCR was sampled from a man aged 50-59 years who received an inactivated influenza vaccine. This chain uses TRBV13 with TRBJ2-2; no clear D. Here the CDR3 DNA reads TGTGCCAGCAGCTTAGGGGACCTGGGCACCGGGGAGCTGTTTTTT. Amino acid sequence: CASSLGDLGTGELFF.